The rows below give T cell receptor beta chains drawn from one sample of a study of patients and donors after allogeneic stem cell transplantation. TCRdb recomputed calls from the RT-PCR reads with MiXCR, one row per CDR3 protein. The sample lists 80,000 to 90,000 distinct CDR3 sequences, around 46% occurring once. The sequenced sample was blood, either unsorted or a sorted T cell fraction (not recorded which). The receptors were gathered from a human donor who was either an allogeneic HSCT recipient or a stem cell or donor lymphocyte infusion donor (not recorded which). It is not recorded whose cells these are; they may come from a transplant donor. Both conserved end residues are part of each CDR3. Each record gives: V gene, J gene, clone size, D gene, CDR3 protein, CDR3 DNA. D genes are given only for firm matches. Clone size, where shown, is once, few, many, or a class for clones that have expanded.

TRBV28,TRBJ1-5,.,TRBD1,CASSPGGSGNQPQHF,TGTGCCAGCAGTCCAGGGGGCTCCGGCAATCAGCCCCAGCATTTT
TRBV6-5,TRBJ1-4,.,.,CASSSRQVRKEKLFF,TGTGCCAGCAGTTCAAGACAGGTCAGGAAGGAAAAACTGTTTTTT
TRBV28,TRBJ1-5,few,.,CASSPLRPVDQPQHF,TGTGCCAGCAGTCCCCTCCGCCCTGTCGATCAGCCCCAGCATTTT
TRBV7-9,TRBJ1-4,.,.,CASGTGPEKLFF,TGTGCCAGCGGAACGGGACCGGAAAAACTGTTTTTT
TRBV20-1,TRBJ1-4,.,.,CSARVGGDEKLFF,TGCAGTGCTAGAGTCGGGGGGGATGAAAAACTGTTTTTT
TRBV9,TRBJ2-5,few,TRBD2,CASSVGTSGTQETQYF,TGTGCCAGCAGCGTAGGGACTAGCGGGACACAAGAGACCCAGTACTTC
TRBV24-1,TRBJ1-1,.,.,CATRDTAGGAFF,TGTGCCACCAGAGATACTGCTGGTGGAGCTTTCTTT
TRBV6-4,TRBJ1-5,.,.,CASTYMENQPQHF,TGTGCCAGCACTTACATGGAAAATCAGCCCCAGCATTTT
TRBV14,TRBJ1-2,.,.,CASSQDLVAGGYTF,TGTGCCAGCAGCCAAGACCTGGTCGCCGGGGGCTACACCTTC
TRBV9,TRBJ1-4,.,TRBD1,CASSVSGQGLEKLFF,TGTGCCAGCAGCGTATCGGGACAGGGACTCGAAAAACTGTTTTTT
TRBV29-1,TRBJ1-1,.,.,CSVLTVLNTEAFF,TGCAGCGTGCTGACAGTTTTGAACACTGAAGCTTTCTTT
TRBV7-9,TRBJ1-1,.,.,CASSLKTLHGKMNTEAFF,TGTGCCAGCAGCTTAAAAACACTACATGGTAAGATGAACACTGAAGCTTTCTTT
TRBV11-2,TRBJ2-1,.,.,CASSLVKIYNEQFF,TGTGCCAGCAGCTTAGTAAAGATCTACAATGAGCAGTTCTTC
TRBV20-1,TRBJ1-5,few,.,CSARVGTGSGGINQPQHF,TGCAGTGCTAGAGTTGGGACTGGGTCGGGTGGAATCAATCAGCCCCAGCATTTT
TRBV6-6,TRBJ1-1,few,.,CASSRAVSTEAFF,TGTGCCAGCAGCCGAGCTGTATCCACTGAAGCTTTCTTT
TRBV9,TRBJ1-1,few,TRBD1,CASSTEAGGTEAFF,TGTGCCAGCAGCACAGAGGCAGGGGGAACTGAAGCTTTCTTT
TRBV20-1,TRBJ1-5,few,.,CSASSPIFQPQHF,TGCAGTGCTAGTTCCCCGATATTTCAGCCCCAGCATTTT
TRBV4-1,TRBJ1-2,few,TRBD1,CASSQPAIDRVHGYTF,TGCGCCAGCAGCCAACCAGCAATAGACAGGGTCCATGGCTACACCTTC
TRBV12-3/TRBV12-4,TRBJ1-1,.,.,CASSHPLGTNTEAFF,TGTGCCAGCAGCCACCCCCTCGGGACGAACACTGAAGCTTTCTTT
TRBV29-1,TRBJ1-1,.,.,CSVAGAEAFF,TGCAGCGTTGCGGGCGCTGAAGCTTTCTTT
TRBV20-1,TRBJ1-6,.,TRBD1,CSAREDRGASHLHF,TGCAGTGCTAGGGAGGACAGGGGAGCCTCACACCTCCACTTT
TRBV4-3,TRBJ1-1,.,.,CASSQDWGGYAEAFF,TGCGCCAGCAGCCAAGATTGGGGAGGGTACGCTGAAGCTTTCTTT
TRBV27,TRBJ1-1,.,TRBD1,CASSYLPDRGYTEAFF,TGTGCCAGCAGTTATCTACCGGACAGGGGGTACACTGAAGCTTTCTTT
TRBV10-3,TRBJ1-1,once,.,CAISNREGDTEAFF,TGTGCCATCAGTAACAGGGAGGGGGACACTGAAGCTTTCTTT
TRBV4-2,TRBJ1-1,.,TRBD1,CASSQGRTGPNPEAFF,TGTGCCAGCAGCCAGGGCAGGACAGGACCAAACCCTGAAGCTTTCTTT
TRBV6-2/TRBV6-3,TRBJ2-3,.,.,CASSYSRSRATDTQYF,TGTGCCAGCAGTTACTCGAGATCGCGGGCGACAGATACGCAGTATTTT
TRBV10-3,TRBJ2-7,.,.,CAISEADLSLEQYF,TGTGCCATCAGCGAGGCGGACCTGTCCTTGGAGCAGTACTTC
TRBV12-3/TRBV12-4,TRBJ1-1,.,TRBD1,CASSRQGQAFF,TGTGCCAGCAGTCGACAGGGCCAAGCTTTCTTT
TRBV10-3,TRBJ1-4,few,TRBD1,CAISETGGWNEKLFF,TGTGCCATCAGTGAAACAGGGGGCTGGAATGAAAAACTGTTTTTT
TRBV24-1,TRBJ1-2,.,TRBD1,CATSDWGQGGYGYTF,TGTGCCACCAGTGATTGGGGACAGGGCGGGTATGGCTACACCTTC
TRBV6-6,TRBJ1-5,few,TRBD1,CASRTGQGANQPQHF,TGTGCCAGCAGGACGGGACAGGGGGCGAATCAGCCCCAGCATTTT
TRBV18,TRBJ1-5,.,.,CASSPINSNQPQHF,TGTGCCAGCTCACCCATAAATAGCAATCAGCCCCAGCATTTT
TRBV15,TRBJ1-1,.,.,CATNRAFNTEAFF,TGTGCCACAAACAGGGCATTCAACACTGAAGCTTTCTTT
TRBV30,TRBJ1-1,.,.,CAWAPRDDTEAFF,TGTGCCTGGGCCCCACGGGATGACACTGAAGCTTTCTTT
TRBV27,TRBJ1-1,.,TRBD1,CASSKPGQGRRAFF,TGTGCCAGCAGTAAACCGGGACAGGGGCGAAGGGCTTTCTTT
TRBV4-1,TRBJ1-5,.,TRBD1,CASSQVGDRYQPQHF,TGCGCCAGCAGCCAAGTGGGGGACAGGTATCAGCCCCAGCATTTT
TRBV28,TRBJ1-5,few,.,CASSSSRPYENQPQHF,TGTGCCAGCAGTTCCTCCCGACCTTACGAAAATCAGCCCCAGCATTTT
TRBV6-2/TRBV6-3,TRBJ1-1,once,.,CASSFSLRMNTEAFF,TGTGCCAGCAGTTTTTCACTCAGAATGAACACTGAAGCTTTCTTT
TRBV4-3,TRBJ1-4,.,.,CASSQVHGLLNEKLFF,TGCGCCAGCAGCCAAGTCCACGGACTCCTAAATGAAAAACTGTTTTTT
TRBV4-3,TRBJ1-1,.,.,CASSQLVNTEAFF,TGCGCCAGCAGCCAACTTGTTAACACTGAAGCTTTCTTT
TRBV6-6,TRBJ1-2,.,.,CASSYQHGAGYTF,TGTGCCAGCAGTTACCAACACGGGGCGGGCTACACCTTC
TRBV14,TRBJ1-1,.,.,CASSLGGTASEAFF,TGTGCCAGCAGCCTAGGGGGTACAGCCTCAGAAGCTTTCTTT
TRBV14,TRBJ1-2,.,.,CASSQSVVRVDGYTF,TGTGCCAGCAGCCAATCGGTGGTGAGGGTGGATGGCTACACCTTC
TRBV20-1,TRBJ1-2,few,.,CSARGITGTDYYGYTF,TGCAGTGCTAGAGGCATAACCGGGACGGATTACTATGGCTACACCTTC
TRBV29-1,TRBJ1-1,.,TRBD1,CSVETGEAFF,TGCAGCGTCGAGACAGGGGAAGCTTTCTTT
TRBV15,TRBJ2-1,.,TRBD2,CATRIAGGPREQFF,TGTGCCACCAGGATTGCGGGAGGGCCCCGGGAGCAGTTCTTC
TRBV4-1,TRBJ1-5,.,TRBD1,CASSQLTGGGQPQHF,TGCGCCAGCAGCCAACTAACAGGGGGCGGTCAGCCCCAGCATTTT
TRBV2,TRBJ1-2,few,.,CASYNNYGYTF,TGTGCCAGCTATAATAACTATGGCTACACCTTC
TRBV27,TRBJ1-2,few,.,CASSSYREQTNYGYTF,TGTGCCAGCAGTTCTTACCGGGAGCAAACTAACTATGGCTACACCTTC
TRBV28,TRBJ2-5,.,.,CASTLYPGFQETQYF,TGTGCCAGCACCCTCTACCCAGGATTTCAAGAGACCCAGTACTTC
TRBV23-1,TRBJ1-4,.,.,CASSQSPGRGEKLFF,TGCGCCAGCAGTCAGTCCCCAGGGAGAGGAGAAAAACTGTTTTTT
TRBV29-1,TRBJ2-1,.,TRBD2,CSARTSGYNEQFF,TGCAGCGCCAGGACTAGCGGGTACAATGAGCAGTTCTTC